Reported below is one TCR beta chain. Antigen unknown. Germline V gene sequence: CDR1 LNHDA, CDR2 SQIVND (reference sequence). The V gene lost 3 bases and the J gene lost 4 bases, with 9 bases spanning the gap. CDR3 size: 14 residues. This sample was taken from a study of shared clonotypes between healthy human individuals. Study at large: Each donor contributed plates that comprised three CD4 naive, three CD4 memory, two CD8 naive and one CD8 memory. Regarding the study as a whole: In having few donors, the study represented limited genetic and exposure-history diversity.

TCRdb's copy holds only in-frame clones and misses some; the assay was immunoSEQ multiplex PCR. Of about a million clones listed, about 75% are singletons. Adult donors, all healthy and HIV-negative, had no recent acute infections or vaccinations. CD4+ cells yielded CD45RA+ naive and CD45RA-negative memory subsets. This TCR derives from a young man in good health. What was sequenced was memory CD4+ T cells sorted from blood. As to subset: CD45RA-negative fraction. The chain links TRBV19 to TRBJ2-2; D tentatively fits TRBD1 or TRBD2 (5 bases each). CDR3 in amino acids: CASSIPGPTGELFF. The CDR3 region has the DNA TGTGCCAGTAGTATCCCGGGGCCCACCGGGGAGCTGTTTTTT.